Listed here are 18 T cell receptor beta chains from one sample, sequenced in a study of vaccination effects on CD4 cells after COVID-19. Their antigens are not known. Once cultured for approximately eleven days, the cells underwent separation to obtain CD4+ T cells. TCRdb's table, derived via immunoSEQ multiplex PCR, lists solely in-frame clones and lacks some. The sample records about 70,000 clones, around 77% being singletons. Sequencing was performed on CD4+ T cells from PBMCs cultured without peptide, taken before COVID-19 vaccination. The receptors come from a human donor who received a COVID-19 vaccine.

J is TRBJ1-1 and V is TRBV2, with 7 nucleotides matching TRBD1. The CDR3 covers 13 residues. Germline CDR1 SNHLY, CDR2 FYNNEI. J gave up 4 bases and V 4 bases, and 3 bases lay outside the gene matches. The CDR3 nucleotides are TGTGCCAGCAGTGGACAGGGTGGCACTGAAGCTTTCTTT. It translates to CASSGQGGTEAFF.

J is TRBJ1-5 and V is TRBV6-5; 9 bases are a match to TRBD1. This CDR3 contains 13 residues. J was trimmed by 4 bases and V by 10 bases; bases with no gene match: 5. Germline V lookup: CDR1 MNHEY, CDR2 SVGAGI. CDR3 nucleotides: TGTGCCATCGCCGGGACAGGGAATCAGCCCCAGCATTTT. Translated, it gives CAIAGTGNQPQHF.

This chain uses TRBV2 with TRBJ1-5, with D uncertain. Germline loops: CDR1 SNHLY, CDR2 FYNNEI. The CDR3 contains 13 residues. V lost 5 bases to trimming and J lost 9 bases, with 14 bases between them. CDR3 DNA: TGTGCCAGCAGTTCCTCCCGGGGTCCGCCCCAGCATTTT. It is translated as CASSSSRGPPQHF.

This chain uses TRBV7-9 with TRBJ1-1; D not certain. The germline CDR1 and CDR2 sequences are SEHNR and FQNEAQ (reference sequence). Trimming stripped 3 bases from V and 1 base from J, with 6 bases between. The CDR3 covers 13 residues. CDR3 in amino acids: CASSFERNTEAFF. The DNA for the CDR3 is TGTGCCAGCAGCTTTGAACGGAACACTGAAGCTTTCTTT.

This clone occurred once. V gene TRBV30 combines with J gene TRBJ1-1; D is unclear. This CDR3 region has 12 residues. Germline V gene sequence: CDR1 GTSNPN, CDR2 SVGIG (reference sequence). Deletions cut 5 bases from V and 5 bases from J, with 12 bases between. CDR3 nucleotide sequence: TGTGCCTGGGAGCGGGCGAGAACTGAAGCTTTCTTT. This encodes CAWERARTEAFF.

The chain combines TRBV2 with TRBJ2-3; D unclear. CDR3 length equals 12 residues. Germline V gene sequence: CDR1 SNHLY, CDR2 FYNNEI. The V end was cut by 9 bases, the J end by 8 bases, with 15 bases between. The CDR3 bases are TGTGCCAGTAGATCGGACGACGGTACGCAGTATTTT. This gives the protein CASRSDDGTQYF.

This chain links TRBV7-3 with TRBJ2-7; no reliable D call. The CDR3 is 12 residues long. Germline V gene sequence: CDR1 SGHTA, CDR2 FQGTGA. Trimming removed 3 bases from V and 7 bases from J, with 10 bases in between. CDR3 loop: CASSFGLREQYV. The CDR3 DNA is TGTGCCAGCAGCTTCGGGCTACGGGAGCAGTACGTC.

The genes are TRBV5-1 and TRBJ2-1; D perhaps matches TRBD1 (6 bases). CDR3 size: 15 residues. Germline-derived CDR1 and CDR2 are SGHRS and YFSETQ. Trimming took off 1 base at V and 12 bases at J, with 20 bases between the two ends. CDR3 in amino acids: CASSLSGQGIGGQFF. CDR3 DNA: TGCGCCAGCAGCTTGTCCGGGCAGGGGATAGGTGGGCAGTTCTTC. The complete variable domain, with remaining parts taken from reference TRBV5-1 and TRBJ2-1, reads KAGVTQTPRYLIKTRGQQVTLSCSPISGHRSVSWYQQTPGQGLQFLFEYFSETQRNKGNFPGRFSGRQFSNSRSEMNVSTLELGDSALYLCASSLSGQGIGGQFFGPGTRLTVL.

CDR3 residues: CSVAGDYGYTF. In DNA form, the CDR3 reads TGCAGCGTCGCTGGGGACTATGGCTACACCTTC. The gene calls are TRBV29-1 and TRBJ1-2; no definite D call. CDR1 and CDR2 (germline): SQVTM, ANQGSEA. Trimming removed 6 bases from V and 3 bases from J, with 8 bases in between. The CDR3 spans 11 residues. Full variable domain (rest looked up from reference TRBV29-1 and TRBJ1-2): SAVISQKPSRDICQRGTSLTIQCQVDSQVTMMFWYRQQPGQSLTLIATANQGSEATYESGFVIDKFPISRPNLTFSTLTVSNMSPEDSSIYLCSVAGDYGYTFGSGTRLTVV.

The chain links TRBV24-1 to TRBJ2-5; 8 bases map to TRBD1. With V trimmed by 4 bases and J by 4 bases, 7 bases remained unmatched. Germline V lookup: CDR1 KGHDR, CDR2 SFDVKD. The CDR3 runs 15 residues. CDR3 protein: CATSDPQGAGETQYF. In DNA form, the CDR3 reads TGTGCCACCAGTGACCCCCAGGGGGCAGGAGAGACCCAGTACTTC.

J is TRBJ2-3 and V is TRBV6-6; perhaps TRBD1 as D (5 bases). V was cut by 3 bases and J by 6 bases, with 13 bases left in between. The CDR3 totals 14 residues. In germline, CDR1 is MNHNY, CDR2 SVGAGI (reference sequence). DNA for the CDR3: TGTGCCAGCAGTTATGGGGCAGTCGTGGATACGCAGTATTTT. Translating gives CASSYGAVVDTQYF.

The gene calls are TRBV2 and TRBJ1-1; D gene unclear. This CDR3 spans 11 amino acids. The germline V and J ends were trimmed by 6 bases and 8 bases, with 10 bases remaining between them. From germline, CDR1 is SNHLY and CDR2 FYNNEI. The CDR3 DNA sequence: TGTGCCAGCAGCCGAGAGCTAGAAGCTTTCTTT. Translated, it gives CASSRELEAFF. The variable domain in full, with the rest retrieved from reference TRBV2 and TRBJ1-1, is EPEVTQTPSHQVTQMGQEVILRCVPISNHLYFYWYRQILGQKVEFLVSFYNNEISEKSEIFDDQFSVERPDGSNFTLKIRSTKLEDSAMYFCASSRELEAFFGQGTRLTVV.

CDR3 protein: CASSIGQVGLWSYEQYV. DNA for the CDR3: TGTGCCAGTAGTATCGGGCAGGTGGGTTTGTGGTCCTACGAGCAGTACGTC. The J gene is TRBJ2-7, the V gene TRBV19; the D is unclear. Germline loops: CDR1 LNHDA, CDR2 SQIVND (reference sequence). V was cut by 3 bases and J by 1 base, with 19 bases left in between. The length of the CDR3 is 17 residues.

The chain employs TRBV7-2 and TRBJ2-3; D remains unclear. Germline V CDR1 and CDR2: SGHTA, FQGNSA. Trimming cost V 1 base and J 0 bases, with 14 bases left between them. The CDR3 runs 17 residues. The CDR3 region has the DNA TGTGCCAGCAGCTTAGTTTCGGCCCCGACTAGCACAGATACGCAGTATTTT. Translating gives CASSLVSAPTSTDTQYF. Full variable domain (outside the CDR3, taken from reference TRBV7-2 and TRBJ2-3): GAGVSQSPSNKVTEKGKDVELRCDPISGHTALYWYRQSLGQGLEFLIYFQGNSAPDKSGLPSDRFSAERTGGSVSTLTIQRTQQEDSAVYLCASSLVSAPTSTDTQYFGPGTRLTVL.

The chain is built from TRBV29-1 and TRBJ1-3; D remains ambiguous. The CDR3 totals 15 residues. With 3 bases removed from V and 4 bases from J, the gap between germline ends came to 16 bases. CDR1 and CDR2 (germline): SQVTM, ANQGSEA. CDR3 region: CSVEDSVGMGNTIYF. The CDR3 DNA is TGCAGCGTTGAGGACTCGGTGGGGATGGGAAACACCATATATTTT.

The chain recombines TRBV5-1 with TRBJ1-2; D gene uncertain. V was trimmed by 0 bases and J by 2 bases, leaving 8 bases between them. CDR1 and CDR2 (germline): SGHRS, YFSETQ. CDR3 size: 14 residues. The chain's CDR3 is CASSLDSRNYGYTF. The CDR3 DNA follows: TGCGCCAGCAGCTTGGACAGTAGAAACTATGGCTACACCTTC.

This CDR3 is CASKGDRQNTEAFF. The CDR3 region has the DNA TGTGCCAGTAAAGGGGACAGACAGAACACTGAAGCTTTCTTT. The chain combines TRBV19 with TRBJ1-1; 7 bases map to TRBD1. The V gene's germline CDR1 is LNHDA and CDR2 SQIVND (reference sequence). The CDR3 is 14 amino acids. V shed 7 bases and J 1 base; nucleotides not matched to a gene: 6.

The DNA of the CDR3 is TGTGCCAGCTCACGGGGACTAGCGGGGAGCAATGAGCAGTTCTTC. It translates to CASSRGLAGSNEQFF. The chain uses TRBV18 and TRBJ2-1; 13 bases agree with TRBD2. J was trimmed by 6 bases and V by 4 bases; bases with no gene match: 3. The length of the CDR3 is 15 residues. Germline lookup yields CDR1 KGHSH and CDR2 LQKENI.